These 27 T cell receptor beta chains share one sample of origin, sequenced in a study of T cell responses to AZD1222 COVID-19 vaccine. Measured with immunoSEQ multiplex PCR; TCRdb has only the in-frame clones, and not every one. The table has 150,000 to 200,000 clones, 70% to 90% seen once. The material was peripheral blood, obtained on day 0 of AZD1222 vaccination. These receptors came from an adult in good health.

The rearrangement joins TRBV7-7 to TRBJ2-2, with unresolved D. The germline V gene has CDR1 SSHAT and CDR2 FNYEAQ (reference sequence). The CDR3 is 13 amino acids. Trimming took off 2 bases at V and 3 bases at J, with 4 bases between the two ends. The CDR3 is CASSLSDTGELFF. For the CDR3, the DNA is TGTGCCAGCAGCTTATCGGACACCGGGGAGCTGTTTTTT.

This clone is a singleton in its sample. The rearrangement uses TRBV10-3 and TRBJ2-2; 7 positions agree with TRBD2. CDR1 ENHRY and CDR2 SYGVKD come from the germline V gene. This CDR3 is 15 amino acids long. V dropped 6 bases and J dropped 1; count of bases not matched to a gene: 5. CDR3 region: CAISERGKNTGELFF. The CDR3 nucleotides read TGTGCCATCAGCGAGCGGGGTAAGAACACCGGGGAGCTGTTTTTT.

The V and J genes are TRBV5-1 and TRBJ2-5; possibly TRBD1 for D (5 bases). The V gene's germline CDR1 is SGHRS and CDR2 YFSETQ. This CDR3 spans 15 amino acids. The V and J ends lost 0 bases and 2 bases respectively, with 11 bases between them. The DNA for the CDR3 is TGCGCCAGCAGCTTGGGGGTCAGGGTACAAGAGACCCAGTACTTC. Residues: CASSLGVRVQETQYF.

The chain is built from TRBV25-1 and TRBJ1-2; 8 bases align to TRBD1. From germline, CDR1 is MGHDK and CDR2 SYGVNS. Trimming cost V 6 bases and J 4 bases; bases outside gene matches: 4. CDR3 length equals 13 residues. DNA of the CDR3: TGTGCCAGCAGGCAGGGGGCGAGCTATGGCTACACCTTC. Translation gives CASRQGASYGYTF.

The chain couples TRBV7-9 to TRBJ2-7; 7 bases match TRBD1. Germline values: CDR1 SEHNR, CDR2 FQNEAQ (reference sequence). The CDR3 spans 12 residues. Trimming removed 3 bases from V and 5 bases from J; junction bases left unmatched: 1. The CDR3 DNA is TGTGCCAGCAGCTTTGACAGGGACGAGCAGTACTTC. The encoded protein is CASSFDRDEQYF. Complete variable domain (other parts from reference TRBV7-9 and TRBJ2-7): DTGVSQNPRHKITKRGQNVTFRCDPISEHNRLYWYRQTLGQGPEFLTYFQNEAQLEKSRLLSDRFSAERPKGSFSTLEIQRTEQGDSAMYLCASSFDRDEQYFGPGTRLTVT.

The chain is built from TRBV11-2 and TRBJ2-5, with TRBD1 matching over 12 bases. J lost 5 bases, V lost 3 bases, and 4 bases had no gene match. The length of the CDR3 is 15 residues. Germline CDR1 reads SGHAT; CDR2 reads FQNNGV. CDR3 in amino acids: CASSLGQGARETQYF. The CDR3 DNA follows: TGTGCCAGCAGCTTGGGACAGGGGGCGAGGGAGACCCAGTACTTC.

The table lists this clone with a few counts. The gene calls are TRBV27 and TRBJ1-5; tentatively, D is TRBD1 (5 bases). This CDR3 is built from 14 residues. The germline gives CDR1 MNHEY, CDR2 SMNVEV (reference sequence). Trimming took 7 bases from V and 5 from J, leaving 15 bases between them. Here the CDR3 DNA reads TGTGCCAGCACCCCTCTCCAGGGAGATCAGCCCCAGCATTTT. Protein product: CASTPLQGDQPQHF.

This rearrangement joins TRBV30 to TRBJ2-7; 7 positions agree with TRBD2. This CDR3 spans 15 amino acids. Germline V gene sequence: CDR1 GTSNPN, CDR2 SVGIG (reference sequence). With V trimmed by 2 bases and J by 2 bases, 9 bases remained unmatched. In DNA, the CDR3 is TGTGCCTGGAGTAACGGGGGGACGGATGCCTACGAGCAGTACTTC. Its protein is CAWSNGGTDAYEQYF.

The chain employs TRBV5-4 and TRBJ1-1, with D tentatively TRBD1 (6 bases). V lost 7 bases and J 1 base, leaving 14 bases between the germline ends. The CDR3 is 14 residues long. Germline V CDR1 and CDR2: SGHNT, YYREEE (reference sequence). The CDR3: CASHLGGPNTEAFF. The DNA of the CDR3 is TGTGCCAGCCATCTTGGGGGCCCGAACACTGAAGCTTTCTTT.

This chain links TRBV5-1 with TRBJ2-7; D is perhaps TRBD2 (6 bases). CDR1 and CDR2 from the germline V gene are SGHRS and YFSETQ. The CDR3 is made up of 11 amino acids. V lost 4 bases and J 4 bases, leaving 6 bases between the germline ends. As DNA, the CDR3 is TGCGCCAGCAGCGGGGGGTACGAGCAGTACTTC. Translating gives CASSGGYEQYF. Based on the CDR3 plus reference TRBV5-1 and TRBJ2-7, the full variable domain is KAGVTQTPRYLIKTRGQQVTLSCSPISGHRSVSWYQQTPGQGLQFLFEYFSETQRNKGNFPGRFSGRQFSNSRSEMNVSTLELGDSALYLCASSGGYEQYFGPGTRLTVT.

This rearrangement joins TRBV28 to TRBJ1-2; D uncertain. CDR3 size: 18 residues. Between the trimmed V and J ends, which lost 7 bases and 7 bases, there was a span of 31 bases. Germline CDR1 is MDHEN and CDR2 is SYDVKM. The CDR3 sequence is CASTLAVAGYRSGGGYTF. In DNA, the CDR3 is TGTGCCAGCACCCTCGCGGTGGCGGGATATCGATCTGGTGGTGGCTACACCTTC.

The chain combines TRBV9 with TRBJ2-2, with 9 positions matching TRBD1. Trimming at V came to 3 bases and at J to 6 bases, leaving 6 bases not matched to a gene. Germline CDR1 reads SGDLS; CDR2 reads YYNGEE. The CDR3 loop spans 15 amino acids. Here the CDR3 reads CASSATGGNAGELFF. The CDR3 bases are TGTGCCAGCAGCGCCACAGGGGGCAATGCCGGGGAGCTGTTTTTT. Full variable domain (missing parts from reference TRBV9 and TRBJ2-2): DSGVTQTPKHLITATGQRVTLRCSPRSGDLSVYWYQQSLDQGLQFLIQYYNGEERAKGNILERFSAQQFPDLHSELNLSSLELGDSALYFCASSATGGNAGELFFGEGSRLTVL.

The chain has TRBV5-1 and TRBJ2-7, with a weak D call TRBD2 (5 bases). Per germline, CDR1 SGHRS and CDR2 YFSETQ. Trimming shortened V by 0 bases and J by 5 bases, and 6 bases separated the two germline ends. The CDR3 covers 12 residues. CDR3 coding DNA: TGCGCCAGCAGCTTGGCCGGGGACGAGCAGTACTTC. Protein sequence: CASSLAGDEQYF.

This chain connects TRBV27 to TRBJ2-7; D perhaps matches TRBD1 (6 bases). The CDR3 length is 15 residues. V lost 5 bases, J lost 6 bases, and 20 bases lay in between. The germline CDR1 and CDR2 sequences are MNHEY and SMNVEV (reference sequence). CDR3 coding DNA: TGTGCCAGCAGTCCGACCAGACAGGCCGGGATCGAGCAGTACTTC. The encoded protein is CASSPTRQAGIEQYF.

The chain employs TRBV15 and TRBJ2-1; tentatively, D is TRBD2 (5 bases). Germline values: CDR1 LNHNV, CDR2 YYDKDF (reference sequence). CDR3 size: 14 residues. V shed 3 bases and J shed 9 bases, with 15 bases lying between them. The DNA for the CDR3 is TGTGCCACCAGCAGTCGGGGTAGGGCATCTGAGCAGTTCTTC. Translated: CATSSRGRASEQFF.

In DNA form, the CDR3 reads TGTGCCAGCAGCGTACAGGGGGCGCGGGGCTACACCTTC. Amino acid sequence: CASSVQGARGYTF. The chain employs TRBV9 and TRBJ1-2; 8 nucleotides align to TRBD1. Germline V gives CDR1 SGDLS, CDR2 YYNGEE. The CDR3 is made up of 13 amino acids. V was clipped by 1 base and J by 8 bases; unmatched bases: 4.

The chain carries TRBV7-3 and TRBJ1-1, with a weak D call TRBD1 (6 bases). This CDR3 has 13 amino acids. Trimming took 8 bases from V and 4 from J, leaving 14 bases between them. Germline-derived CDR1 and CDR2 are SGHTA and FQGTGA. The CDR3 sequence: CASSGRGRTEAFF. CDR3 nucleotides: TGTGCCAGCTCCGGGCGGGGGCGCACTGAAGCTTTCTTT.

The rearrangement links TRBV5-5 to TRBJ2-7; D call uncertain. In germline, CDR1 is SGHKS, CDR2 YYEKEE (reference sequence). The CDR3 has 17 residues. Trimming pared 2 bases from V and 5 bases from J, leaving 23 bases between. Here the CDR3 reads CASSFVSVVDPRDEQYF. The CDR3 nucleotides are TGTGCCAGCAGCTTCGTTTCGGTCGTGGACCCCCGGGACGAGCAGTACTTC.

V is TRBV11-2 and J is TRBJ1-4; TRBD1 matches at 10 bases. J was trimmed by 8 bases and V by 3 bases; bases with no gene match: 3. The CDR3 loop spans 14 amino acids. Germline assignment: CDR1 SGHAT and CDR2 FQNNGV. Written as DNA, the CDR3 is TGTGCCAGCAGCTTCGGGACAGGGGCCGAAAAACTGTTTTTT. As protein: CASSFGTGAEKLFF.

The chain employs TRBV4-1 and TRBJ1-5, with 7 bases identical to TRBD1. After removal of 1 base from V and 4 bases from J, the junction contained 7 bases not matched to a gene. Per the germline V gene, CDR1 is MGHRA and CDR2 is YSYEKL. The CDR3 has 16 amino acids. The CDR3 coding sequence is TGCGCCAGCAGCCAAGGCGAGGGACAGCGAAATCAGCCCCAGCATTTT. Translation gives CASSQGEGQRNQPQHF.

This clone appeared once. J is TRBJ2-5 and V is TRBV2, with a tentative D call TRBD2 (6 bases). Trimming removed 4 bases at V and 3 bases at J, with 9 bases between. The CDR3 length is 13 residues. The V gene's germline CDR1 is SNHLY and CDR2 FYNNEI. CDR3 coding DNA: TGTGCCAGCAGTGGGTCGGGAGAAGAGACCCAGTACTTC. Protein: CASSGSGEETQYF. Using reference TRBV2 and TRBJ2-5 for the parts outside the CDR3, the full variable domain is EPEVTQTPSHQVTQMGQEVILRCVPISNHLYFYWYRQILGQKVEFLVSFYNNEISEKSEIFDDQFSVERPDGSNFTLKIRSTKLEDSAMYFCASSGSGEETQYFGPGTRLLVL.

The rearrangement joins TRBV12-5 to TRBJ2-7; no clear D gene. The CDR3 runs to 14 residues. V gave up 3 bases and J gave up 6 bases, with 15 bases separating them. Looked up from germline, CDR1 is LGHNT and CDR2 is FRNRAP. The CDR3 DNA reads TGTGCTAGTGGTTTCGAAGGAACAGCCGGCGAGCAGTACTTC. It yields the protein CASGFEGTAGEQYF. The complete variable domain, with remaining parts taken from reference TRBV12-5 and TRBJ2-7, reads DARVTQTPRHKVTEMGQEVTMRCQPILGHNTVFWYRQTMMQGLELLAYFRNRAPLDDSGMPKDRFSAEMPDATLATLKIQPSEPRDSAVYFCASGFEGTAGEQYFGPGTRLTVT.

In its sample, this clone was seen once. The chain uses TRBV11-2 and TRBJ2-7, with D possibly called TRBD1 or TRBD2 (5 bases each). Trimming shortened V by 3 bases and J by 0 bases, and 12 bases separated the two germline ends. The germline CDR1 and CDR2 sequences are SGHAT and FQNNGV. CDR3 length equals 15 residues. The CDR3 region is CASSFGIGASYEQYF. For the CDR3, the DNA is TGTGCCAGCAGCTTCGGTATCGGGGCCTCCTACGAGCAGTACTTC.

This chain links TRBV5-1 with TRBJ1-1; D unresolved. The CDR3 totals 14 residues. The V and J ends lost 7 bases and 2 bases respectively, with 15 bases between them. Germline V lookup: CDR1 SGHRS, CDR2 YFSETQ. The chain's CDR3 is CASGPAGVNTEAFF. CDR3 sequence (DNA): TGCGCCAGCGGCCCGGCTGGGGTCAACACTGAAGCTTTCTTT.

V usage is TRBV6-5 and J usage is TRBJ1-1; unclear D gene. The CDR3 sequence is 12 residues long. The germline V and J ends were trimmed by 5 bases and 3 bases, with 7 bases remaining between them. Germline CDR1 MNHEY, CDR2 SVGAGI. CDR3 DNA: TGTGCCAGCAGTCGAGGGTACACTGAAGCTTTCTTT. Encoded protein: CASSRGYTEAFF.

The chain employs TRBV2 and TRBJ2-1; a weak D match, TRBD2 (5 bases). With 6 bases removed from V and 7 bases from J, the gap between germline ends came to 13 bases. CDR3 length equals 13 residues. The germline V gene has CDR1 SNHLY and CDR2 FYNNEI. CDR3 region: CASRLVRVNEQFF. In DNA form, the CDR3 reads TGTGCCAGCAGGCTTGTGCGGGTAAATGAGCAGTTCTTC.

This rearrangement joins TRBV6-6 to TRBJ2-3; the D is unclear. The ends were cut back, 6 bases at V and 4 bases at J, with 8 bases in the middle. Germline CDR1 MNHNY, CDR2 SVGAGI (reference sequence). This CDR3 is built from 12 residues. CDR3 bases: TGTGCCAGCAGCATAAGGGCAGATACGCAGTATTTT. It encodes CASSIRADTQYF.